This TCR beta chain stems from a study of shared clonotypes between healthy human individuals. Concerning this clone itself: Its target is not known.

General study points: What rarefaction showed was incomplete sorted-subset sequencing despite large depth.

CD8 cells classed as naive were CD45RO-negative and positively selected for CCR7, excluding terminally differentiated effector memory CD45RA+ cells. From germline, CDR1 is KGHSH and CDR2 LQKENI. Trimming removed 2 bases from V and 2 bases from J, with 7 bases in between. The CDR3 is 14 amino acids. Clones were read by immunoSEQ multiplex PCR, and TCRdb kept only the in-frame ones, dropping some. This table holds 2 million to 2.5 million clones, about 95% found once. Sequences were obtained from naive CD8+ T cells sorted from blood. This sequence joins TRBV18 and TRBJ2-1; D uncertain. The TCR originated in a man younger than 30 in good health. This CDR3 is CASSPGWAYNEQFF. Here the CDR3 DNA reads TGTGCCAGCTCACCAGGGTGGGCCTACAATGAGCAGTTCTTC.